The source of this TCR beta chain is a study of persistence of HIV-infected CD4 T cells. Regarding the study as a whole: Within sorted populations, more oligoclonal TCRs accompanied more oligoclonal proviruses.

Comment on this clone: Its target is unknown.

Anti-CD3/anti-CD28 beads served as a nonspecific positive control stimulus. Sorting of responding CD4+ T cells relied on upregulated CD40 ligand together with CD69. Sequencing used immunoSEQ version 4 in survey mode. Profiling relied on immunoSEQ multiplex PCR, and the TCRdb table lists in-frame clones only, not all of them. The sample lists around 40,000 clones; roughly nine tenths were seen once. The sequence was collected from an adult woman with HIV who was CMV-seropositive. The source was CD4+ T cells sorted from PBMCs after 18-hour stimulation, collected from a patient who received antiretroviral therapy.

This chain's CDR3 is CASSQDPGQGFNEQFF. The CDR3 DNA is TGCGCCAGCAGCCAAGATCCGGGACAGGGGTTTAATGAGCAGTTCTTC. The chain recombines TRBV4-1 with TRBJ2-1; 10 bases align to TRBD1. CDR3 length equals 16 residues. Germline V CDR1 and CDR2: MGHRA, YSYEKL. Losses at the gene ends were 0 bases for V and 7 bases for J; bases not matched to a gene: 6.